Included here is one T cell receptor beta chain sequence, with context. Its matching antigen is unknown. The record originates from a study of siplizumab effects on memory and regulatory T cells. Study in general: The study paired mixed lymphocyte reactions, running them with siplizumab at 0.8 to 1 ug/mL or without drug.

The mixed lymphocyte reaction cells were cocultured at 37°C for roughly six days. Data came from immunoSEQ multiplex PCR; TCRdb stores just in-frame clones and leaves some out. The sample holds approximately 5,700 clones, 40% to 55% seen once. The specimen was CFSE-low (dividing) CD8+ T cells sorted from an allogeneic mixed lymphocyte reaction. This TCR derives from a human donor in good health; the cells came from an allogeneic mixed lymphocyte reaction. Some clones in this sample may be carry-over from other donors' samples.

CDR3 amino acids: CATSIEGRTATSGRSRGYNEQFF. The CDR3 nucleotides are TGTGCCACCAGCATCGAAGGAAGGACAGCGACTAGCGGGAGATCGAGGGGCTACAATGAGCAGTTCTTC. The chain joins TRBV15 to TRBJ2-1; 12 nucleotides line up with TRBD2. This CDR3 comprises 23 residues. V lost 4 bases to trimming and J lost 3 bases; unmatched junction nucleotides: 25. Germline values: CDR1 LNHNV, CDR2 YYDKDF (reference sequence).